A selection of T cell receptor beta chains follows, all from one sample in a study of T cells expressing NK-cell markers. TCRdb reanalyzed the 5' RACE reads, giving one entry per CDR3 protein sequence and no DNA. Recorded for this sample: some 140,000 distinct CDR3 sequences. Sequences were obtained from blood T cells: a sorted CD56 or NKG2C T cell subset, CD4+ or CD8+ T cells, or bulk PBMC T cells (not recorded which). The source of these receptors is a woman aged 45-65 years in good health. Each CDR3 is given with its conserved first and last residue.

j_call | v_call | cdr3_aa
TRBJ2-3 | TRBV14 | CASSQDIRGIDTQYF
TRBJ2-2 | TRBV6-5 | CASSGYYNTGELFF
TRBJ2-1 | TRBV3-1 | CASSLGLAGGRIYNEQFF
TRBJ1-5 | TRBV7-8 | CASSLDGYSNQPQHF
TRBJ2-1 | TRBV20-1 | CSATLPGLAGVGTYNEQFF
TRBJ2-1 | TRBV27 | CASSRLRTGGDNEQFF
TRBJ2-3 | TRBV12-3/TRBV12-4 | CASSFSLAGGLTSTDTQYF
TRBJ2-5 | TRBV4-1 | CASSQLLAKQETQYF
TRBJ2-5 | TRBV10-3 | CAICNRLAGEETQYF
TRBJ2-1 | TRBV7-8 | CASSPRGRNMSYNEQFF
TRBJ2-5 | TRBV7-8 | CASSLVGDAETQYF
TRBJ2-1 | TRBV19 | CASPRGNEQFF
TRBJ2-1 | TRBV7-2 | CATPLEAGSYNEQFF
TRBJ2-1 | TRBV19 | CASSWTSVSEQFF
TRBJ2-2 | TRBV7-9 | CASSPPLAPGELFF
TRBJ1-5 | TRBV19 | CASSIEYGGNQPQHF
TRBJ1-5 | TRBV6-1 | CASSIGDSNQPQHF
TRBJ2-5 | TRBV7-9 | CASSPRQGPQETQYF
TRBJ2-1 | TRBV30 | CAWSVLAGAFEQFF
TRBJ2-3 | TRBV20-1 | CSARELDRGTDTQYF
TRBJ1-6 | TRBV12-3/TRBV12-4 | CASSLDYSPLHF
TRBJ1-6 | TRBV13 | CASSSTLGTLNSPLHF
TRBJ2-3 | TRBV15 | CATSTPVGTGGTDTQYF
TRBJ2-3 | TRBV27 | CASSPSTGPDTQYF
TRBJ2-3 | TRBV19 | CASSPTSGTGDTQYF
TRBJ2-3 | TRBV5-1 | CASSLPGADTQYF
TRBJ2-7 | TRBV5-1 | CASSGDKANPYEQYF
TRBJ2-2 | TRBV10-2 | CAIAPPASGRVRDTGELFF
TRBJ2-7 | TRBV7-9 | CASSPQGRNYEQYF
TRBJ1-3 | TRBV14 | CASSDAGSSGNTIYF
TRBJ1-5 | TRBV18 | CASSPDREDQPQHF
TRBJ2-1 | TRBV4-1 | CASSQVGASGGSYNEQFF
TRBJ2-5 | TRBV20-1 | CSAESTGTGEYETQYF
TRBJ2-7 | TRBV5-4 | CASSLASGGFYEQYF
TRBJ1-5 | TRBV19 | CASSQVGAVQPQHF
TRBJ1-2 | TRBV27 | CASRTGGYGYTF
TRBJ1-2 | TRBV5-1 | CASSSTITPGTSLYGYTF
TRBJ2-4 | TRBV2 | CASVSTGGRLTKNIQYF
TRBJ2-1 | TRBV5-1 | CASSPQPLAGVYNEQFF
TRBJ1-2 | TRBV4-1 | CASSPTGTSNRYTF
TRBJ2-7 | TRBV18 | CASSEPGFEAIYEQYF
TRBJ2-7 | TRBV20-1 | CSARSQGGAAYEQYF
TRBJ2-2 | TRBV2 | CASSEALQDRGLAGTGELFF
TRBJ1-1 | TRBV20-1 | CSAPSTGINTEAFF
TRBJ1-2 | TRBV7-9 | CASSSSVGPANYGYTF
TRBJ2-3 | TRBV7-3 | CASSLAGDKYF
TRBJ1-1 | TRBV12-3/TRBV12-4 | CASSFPSGEAFF
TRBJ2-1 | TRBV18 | CASSPPHTASYNEQFF
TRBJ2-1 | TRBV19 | CASSVTPVNYNEQFF
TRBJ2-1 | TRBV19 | CASMQTGHYEQFF
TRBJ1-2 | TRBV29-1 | CSVYPGTEYGYTF
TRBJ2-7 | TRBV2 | CASRHSIDLLSYEQYF
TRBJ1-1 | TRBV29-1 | CSVGELNTEAFF
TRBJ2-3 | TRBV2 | CASSDGGYLRDTQYF
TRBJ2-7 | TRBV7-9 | CATTRDNYEQYF